The TCR beta chain under discussion was sequenced for a study of blood T cell repertoires in COVID-19. Study information: Acute and convalescent COVID-19 samples came from the United States, Italy and Spain. T cells, B-cell-depleted T cells, or PBMCs provided the cDNA or gDNA that served as material.

The germline V gene encodes CDR1 SQVTM and CDR2 ANQGSEA. Trimming stripped 3 bases from V and 11 bases from J, with 13 bases between. This CDR3 contains 12 residues. This clone was detected a few times. Sequencing used immunoSEQ multiplex PCR; TCRdb keeps in-frame clones, though not all of them. Found here are approximately 80,000 clones, 81% of them singletons; the top ten hold approximately 44%. Input material: peripheral blood. This sequence originates from an elderly man with acute or convalescent COVID-19. The chain joins TRBV29-1 to TRBJ1-4, with D possibly TRBD1 on 6 matching bases. The CDR3 sequence is CSVDLGGGKLFF. As DNA, the CDR3 is TGCAGCGTTGACTTAGGGGGAGGGAAACTGTTTTTT. The whole variable domain, remainder taken from reference TRBV29-1 and TRBJ1-4, is SAVISQKPSRDICQRGTSLTIQCQVDSQVTMMFWYRQQPGQSLTLIATANQGSEATYESGFVIDKFPISRPNLTFSTLTVSNMSPEDSSIYLCSVDLGGGKLFFGSGTQLSVL.